One sample yielded the 2 T cell receptor beta chains listed below, sequenced in a study of T cell responses to AZD1222 COVID-19 vaccine. Only in-frame clones appear in the TCRdb table, and some are missing; sequencing was by immunoSEQ multiplex PCR. The repertoire holds about 110,000 clones, with roughly 87% as singletons. The material sequenced was peripheral blood, taken 28 days after the second AZD1222 dose. The receptors were sampled from an adult who received the AZD1222 COVID-19 vaccine.

This chain joins TRBV5-4 and TRBJ2-7, with D unresolved. Germline V gene lookup returns CDR1 SGHNT and CDR2 YYREEE (reference sequence). This CDR3 region has 13 residues. The V end lost 9 bases, the J end lost 3 bases, and 16 bases lay between the germline ends. This chain's CDR3 is CAMREGVVYEQYF. The CDR3 coding sequence is TGTGCCATGCGAGAAGGAGTAGTCTACGAGCAGTACTTC.

The rearrangement links TRBV27 to TRBJ1-2; 10 bases map to TRBD1. This CDR3 has 16 residues. The ends lost 2 bases at V and 6 bases at J; junction bases unmatched: 9. In germline, CDR1 is MNHEY, CDR2 SMNVEV (reference sequence). The CDR3 DNA reads TGTGCCAGCAGTTTAAACCCCCCGGGACAGGGGAATGGCTACACCTTC. This codes for CASSLNPPGQGNGYTF.